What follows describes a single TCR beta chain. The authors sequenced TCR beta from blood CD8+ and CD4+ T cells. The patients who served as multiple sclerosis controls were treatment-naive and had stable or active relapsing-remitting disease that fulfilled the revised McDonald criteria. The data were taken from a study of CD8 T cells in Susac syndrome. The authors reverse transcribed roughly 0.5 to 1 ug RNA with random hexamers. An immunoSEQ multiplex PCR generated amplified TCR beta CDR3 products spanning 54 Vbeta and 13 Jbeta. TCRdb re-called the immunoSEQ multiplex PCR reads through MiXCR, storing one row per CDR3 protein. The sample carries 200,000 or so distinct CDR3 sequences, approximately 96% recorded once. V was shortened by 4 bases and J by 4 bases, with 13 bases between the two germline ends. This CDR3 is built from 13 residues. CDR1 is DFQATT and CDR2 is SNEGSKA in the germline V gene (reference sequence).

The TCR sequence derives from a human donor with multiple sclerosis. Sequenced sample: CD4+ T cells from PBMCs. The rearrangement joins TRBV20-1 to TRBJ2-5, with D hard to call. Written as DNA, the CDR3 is TGCAGTGCTATTAAGGGTTTAGGAGAGACCCAGTACTTC. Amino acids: CSAIKGLGETQYF.